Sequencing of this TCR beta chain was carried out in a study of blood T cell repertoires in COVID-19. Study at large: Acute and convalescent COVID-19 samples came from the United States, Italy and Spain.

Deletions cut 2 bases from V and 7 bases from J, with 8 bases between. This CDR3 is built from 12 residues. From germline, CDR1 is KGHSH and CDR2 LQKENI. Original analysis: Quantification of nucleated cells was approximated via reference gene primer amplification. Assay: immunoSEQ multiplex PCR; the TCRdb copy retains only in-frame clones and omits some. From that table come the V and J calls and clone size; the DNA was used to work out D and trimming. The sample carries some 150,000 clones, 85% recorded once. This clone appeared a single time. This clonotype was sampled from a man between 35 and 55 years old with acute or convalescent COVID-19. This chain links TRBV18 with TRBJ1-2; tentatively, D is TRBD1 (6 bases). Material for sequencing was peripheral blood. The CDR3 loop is CASSPLQGGYTF. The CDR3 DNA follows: TGTGCCAGCTCACCATTACAGGGTGGCTACACCTTC.